What follows are 22 T cell receptor beta chains derived from one specimen sequenced in a study of cytomegalovirus exposure and HLA in healthy donors. Both 60 Vbeta primers and 13 Jbeta primers went into the PCR. This table comes from immunoSEQ multiplex PCR, and its TCRdb copy is limited to in-frame clones, with some not included. This table has 120,000 to 150,000 clones, approximately 83% appearing once. The sample was PBMCs. These receptors were taken from a male donor in good health and CMV-seronegative.

The chain has TRBV9 and TRBJ2-5; D ambiguous. Between the trimmed V and J ends, which lost 8 bases and 4 bases, there was a span of 12 bases. Germline V lookup: CDR1 SGDLS, CDR2 YYNGEE. CDR3 length equals 12 residues. The CDR3, as DNA: TGTGCCAGTGCTCTAGAAGGAGAGACCCAGTACTTC. This gives the protein CASALEGETQYF.

This clone was seen more than once but under ten times. CDR3 in amino acids: CASSLLGTVYEQYF. The CDR3 region has the DNA TGTGCCAGCAGCCTACTAGGGACAGTCTACGAGCAGTACTTC. The chain couples TRBV11-2 to TRBJ2-7; 7 bases align to TRBD1. Germline CDR1 and CDR2: SGHAT and FQNNGV. CDR3 size: 14 residues. V lost 5 bases, J lost 3 bases, and 7 bases stayed unmatched. Complete variable domain (other parts from reference TRBV11-2 and TRBJ2-7): EAGVAQSPRYKIIEKRQSVAFWCNPISGHATLYWYQQILGQGPKLLIQFQNNGVVDDSQLPKDRFSAERLKGVDSTLKIQPAKLEDSAVYLCASSLLGTVYEQYFGPGTRLTVT.

The chain is built from TRBV18 and TRBJ1-1; D gene ambiguous. The CDR3 is made up of 15 amino acids. Per germline, CDR1 KGHSH and CDR2 LQKENI. The V and J ends lost 3 bases and 1 base respectively, with 12 bases between them. In DNA form, the CDR3 reads TGTGCCAGCTCACCCCCTGACACCCCGAACACTGAAGCTTTCTTT. This gives the protein CASSPPDTPNTEAFF.

In regard to this clone: This sample includes further DNA sequences coding for the same CDR3. As DNA, the CDR3 is TGTGCCAGCAGCTACGGGCTAGCGGGAGTCAATGAGCAGTTCTTC. Translated, it gives CASSYGLAGVNEQFF. The chain uses TRBV6-5 and TRBJ2-1; TRBD2 matches at 10 bases. Germline V gene sequence: CDR1 MNHEY, CDR2 SVGAGI. The CDR3 covers 15 residues. Trimming cost V 6 bases and J 6 bases; bases outside gene matches: 8.

This sequence joins TRBV6-5 and TRBJ1-2, with D possibly TRBD1 on 6 matching bases. There are 13 residues in the CDR3. Germline V gene lookup returns CDR1 MNHEY and CDR2 SVGAGI. The V and J ends lost 3 bases and 8 bases respectively, with 13 bases between them. The CDR3: CASSYWGGRGYTF. The CDR3 region has the DNA TGTGCCAGCAGTTATTGGGGGGGGCGAGGCTACACCTTC.

The genes are TRBV29-1 and TRBJ2-7, with a possible D match to TRBD2 (5 bases). The germline CDR1 and CDR2 sequences are SQVTM and ANQGSEA. This CDR3 region has 13 residues. V lost 0 bases to trimming and J lost 2 bases, with 8 bases between them. The CDR3 region is CSVEDGNTYEQYF. CDR3 sequence (DNA): TGCAGCGTTGAAGACGGGAACACCTACGAGCAGTACTTC.

Remarks on this clone: At one end the junction does not follow the germline gene, possibly because of a read error. The gene calls are TRBV30 and TRBJ2-7, with D hard to call. There are 14 residues in the CDR3. Germline-derived CDR1 and CDR2 are GTSNPN and SVGIG (reference sequence). The CDR3 reads CVWTASTFVYEQYF. Here the CDR3 DNA reads TGTGTCTGGACGGCTAGTACATTTGTCTACGAGCAGTACTTC.

The chain has TRBV19 and TRBJ1-4, with D uncertain. The CDR3 is 14 amino acids. V dropped 3 bases and J dropped 5 bases, with 10 bases sitting between them. Looked up from germline, CDR1 is LNHDA and CDR2 is SQIVND (reference sequence). The CDR3 sequence: CASSIHKENEKLFF. In DNA, the CDR3 is TGTGCCAGTAGTATCCATAAAGAGAATGAAAAACTGTTTTTT.

This sequence joins TRBV4-3 and TRBJ2-1; TRBD1 aligns across 7 bases. This CDR3 is 16 amino acids long. Trimming cost V 0 bases and J 0 bases; bases outside gene matches: 2. Germline CDR1 LGHNA, CDR2 YSLEER. CDR3 nucleotides: TGCGCCAGCAGCCAAGATGGGACAGACTCCTACAATGAGCAGTTCTTC. As protein: CASSQDGTDSYNEQFF.

This clone occurred a few times. The rearrangement joins TRBV19 to TRBJ2-4; D is possibly TRBD1 (6 bases). Germline CDR1 LNHDA, CDR2 SQIVND (reference sequence). Deletions cut 7 bases from V and 8 bases from J, with 15 bases between. This CDR3 is 13 amino acids long. The CDR3 protein is CASTPRGEDIQYF. In DNA, the CDR3 is TGTGCCAGTACCCCCAGGGGTGAGGACATTCAGTACTTC. The complete variable domain, with remaining parts taken from reference TRBV19 and TRBJ2-4, reads DGGITQSPKYLFRKEGQNVTLSCEQNLNHDAMYWYRQDPGQGLRLIYYSQIVNDFQKGDIAEGYSVSREKKESFPLTVTSAQKNPTAFYLCASTPRGEDIQYFGAGTRLSVL.

The CDR3 loop is CASSLTSGRDPYYEQYF. In nucleotides, the CDR3 is TGTGCCAGCAGCCTGACTAGCGGGAGGGACCCCTATTACGAGCAGTACTTC. This chain uses TRBV13 with TRBJ2-7; 14 positions match TRBD2. The CDR3 totals 17 residues. From germline, CDR1 is PRHDT and CDR2 FYEKMQ (reference sequence). The trim removed 5 bases at V and 4 bases at J, leaving 10 bases unmatched.

V and J are TRBV20-1 and TRBJ2-7; a weak D match, TRBD2 (6 bases). Germline lookup yields CDR1 DFQATT and CDR2 SNEGSKA (reference sequence). This CDR3 region has 11 residues. Trimming left V 7 bases short and J 4 bases short, with 11 bases between. CDR3 sequence (DNA): TGCAGTGGGGGGGATCGTTACGAGCAGTACTTC. Its protein is CSGGDRYEQYF.

The chain links TRBV7-2 to TRBJ2-1; D is possibly TRBD2 (5 bases). The germline gives CDR1 SGHTA, CDR2 FQGNSA. The CDR3 has 14 amino acids. The germline V and J ends were trimmed by 2 bases and 9 bases, with 14 bases remaining between them. In DNA form, the CDR3 reads TGTGCCAGCAGCTTATACTCTGGAAGCGGTGAGCAGTTCTTC. It codes for CASSLYSGSGEQFF.

Points on this clone: This sample includes further DNA sequences coding for the same CDR3. V usage is TRBV6-4 and J usage is TRBJ2-3, with 11 bases matching TRBD2. There are 14 residues in the CDR3. In germline, CDR1 is MRHNA, CDR2 SNTAGT. J lost 3 bases, V lost 6 bases, and 2 bases had no gene match. DNA of the CDR3: TGTGCCAGCAGCCTAGCGGGGGGAACAGATACGCAGTATTTT. Protein product: CASSLAGGTDTQYF.

The chain uses TRBV4-1 and TRBJ2-1, with 9 bases aligning to TRBD2. The CDR3 runs to 15 residues. Trimming cost V 3 bases and J 7 bases; bases outside gene matches: 7. Per germline, CDR1 MGHRA and CDR2 YSYEKL. CDR3 coding DNA: TGCGCCAGCAGCCAGGGACTAGCAGAAAGTAATGAGCAGTTCTTC. Its protein product is CASSQGLAESNEQFF.

The CDR3 DNA is TGTGCCAGTCGCGTACAGGGTGATGTAGATACGCAGTATTTT. Residues: CASRVQGDVDTQYF. The chain employs TRBV5-6 and TRBJ2-3; perhaps TRBD1 as D (6 bases). Germline V gives CDR1 SGHDT, CDR2 YYEEEE. CDR3 length: 14 amino acids. The germline V and J ends were trimmed by 8 bases and 5 bases, with 18 bases remaining between them.

The V and J genes are TRBV15 and TRBJ1-5; D is possibly TRBD1 (6 bases). Germline loops: CDR1 LNHNV, CDR2 YYDKDF (reference sequence). The CDR3 length is 15 residues. V was cut by 2 bases and J by 7 bases, with 15 bases left in between. The CDR3 bases are TGTGCCACCAGCAGATCGAACAGGGTGGGACAGCCCCAGCATTTT. This sequence encodes CATSRSNRVGQPQHF.

This chain links TRBV5-1 with TRBJ1-2; unclear D gene. Germline CDR1 and CDR2: SGHRS and YFSETQ. V gave up 0 bases and J gave up 8 bases, with 14 bases separating them. The CDR3 has 14 residues. For the CDR3, the DNA is TGCGCCAGCAGCTTGGAAGAGCCTCTTGTCGGCTACACCTTC. It yields the protein CASSLEEPLVGYTF.

V is TRBV2 and J is TRBJ1-1; D remains unclear. CDR3 length: 15 residues. The germline gives CDR1 SNHLY, CDR2 FYNNEI. V was shortened by 1 base and J by 6 bases, with 15 bases between the two germline ends. The CDR3 nucleotides are TGTGCCAGCAGTGAAGACGGCAGTAGCTCCGCTGAAGCTTTCTTT. It codes for CASSEDGSSSAEAFF.

The rearrangement links TRBV18 to TRBJ2-7, with 10 positions matching TRBD2. Trimming took 3 bases from V and 5 from J; bases not matched to a gene: 7. Per germline, CDR1 KGHSH and CDR2 LQKENI. This CDR3 has 15 amino acids. The CDR3 DNA follows: TGTGCCAGCTCACCCGAAGCGGGAGGGAGAGACGAGCAGTACTTC. This sequence encodes CASSPEAGGRDEQYF.

This clone was seen a handful of times. This rearrangement joins TRBV28 to TRBJ1-1, with TRBD1 identical over 7 bases. The CDR3 runs to 13 residues. V shed 5 bases, J shed 3 bases, and the junction held 3 bases outside the gene matches. Germline V gene lookup returns CDR1 MDHEN and CDR2 SYDVKM. CDR3: CASSLDRYTEAFF. For the CDR3, the DNA is TGTGCCAGCAGTCTGGACAGGTACACTGAAGCTTTCTTT.

This clone is medium-sized by share. The DNA for the CDR3 is TGCAGCGTTACAGCCTACTATGGCTACACCTTC. Its translation is CSVTAYYGYTF. J is TRBJ1-2 and V is TRBV29-1, with D hard to call. There are 11 residues in the CDR3. The germline gives CDR1 SQVTM, CDR2 ANQGSEA. Trimming stripped 5 bases from V and 3 bases from J, with 7 bases between.